These 20 T cell receptor beta chains were sequenced from one sample in a study of cytomegalovirus exposure and HLA in healthy donors. Sequencing was performed with immunoSEQ multiplex PCR; in TCRdb, only in-frame clones are kept and a portion is missing. The sample shows 100,000 to 150,000 clones, approximately 89% of them seen only once. The sample was PBMCs. All receptors come from a man aged 30 to 39 in good health and CMV-seronegative.

The chain combines TRBV25-1 with TRBJ2-5; possible D gene TRBD2, 5 bases. The germline V gene has CDR1 MGHDK and CDR2 SYGVNS. V was clipped by 2 bases and J by 5 bases, with 12 bases between them. The CDR3 has 14 amino acids. The CDR3 loop reads CASSENRGTETQYF. The CDR3 coding sequence is TGTGCCAGCAGTGAAAACCGGGGTACGGAGACCCAGTACTTC.

The rearrangement joins TRBV6-1 to TRBJ2-7; TRBD1 matches at 8 bases. The J segment lost 2 bases and the V segment lost 6 bases, leaving 3 bases of the junction unmatched. This CDR3 comprises 13 residues. Germline V gene data show CDR1 as MNHNS and CDR2 as SASEGT. CDR3 DNA sequence: TGTGCCAGCAGGACAGGGGTTACCTACGAGCAGTACTTC. Protein: CASRTGVTYEQYF.

The chain joins TRBV7-3 to TRBJ2-3; possible D gene TRBD2, 6 bases. Germline loops: CDR1 SGHTA, CDR2 FQGTGA. Trimming left V 0 bases short and J 4 bases short, with 11 bases between. The CDR3 covers 15 residues. The chain's CDR3 is CASSLTGGAADTQYF. Here the CDR3 DNA reads TGTGCCAGCAGCTTAACGGGGGGTGCTGCAGATACGCAGTATTTT.

This clone has only a few counts. The chain carries TRBV19 and TRBJ1-5; D unclear. Looked up from germline, CDR1 is LNHDA and CDR2 is SQIVND (reference sequence). CDR3 length: 15 amino acids. V dropped 5 bases and J dropped 6 bases, with 17 bases sitting between them. CDR3 nucleotide sequence: TGTGCCAGTAGTTCCCCGGGAGGTTCTCTTCAGCCCCAGCATTTT. Translating gives CASSSPGGSLQPQHF.

The genes are TRBV4-1 and TRBJ2-7; D perhaps matches TRBD2 (6 bases). Between the trimmed V and J ends, which lost 1 base and 2 bases, there was a span of 15 bases. The germline gives CDR1 MGHRA, CDR2 YSYEKL. The CDR3 has 16 amino acids. The CDR3 DNA reads TGCGCCAGCAGCCAAGCCGCGGTAATAGCGGCCTACGAGCAGTACTTC. This sequence encodes CASSQAAVIAAYEQYF.

This sequence joins TRBV9 and TRBJ2-5; 7 bases are shared with TRBD1. The CDR3 has 14 residues. V gave up 0 bases and J gave up 5 bases; unmatched junction bases: 4. CDR1 and CDR2 from the germline V gene are SGDLS and YYNGEE. The CDR3 here is CASSVVWDSETQYF. The CDR3 nucleotides read TGTGCCAGCAGCGTAGTTTGGGACAGTGAGACCCAGTACTTC.

DNA for the CDR3: TGTGCCAGCTCACCAGGGGGCTTGAACACTGAAGCTTTCTTT. Translating gives CASSPGGLNTEAFF. The chain couples TRBV18 to TRBJ1-1; maybe TRBD1 (6 bases). Trimming cost V 2 bases and J 0 bases, with 7 bases left between them. Germline CDR1 KGHSH, CDR2 LQKENI. This CDR3 comprises 14 residues.

The chain employs TRBV7-2 and TRBJ2-7; 7 bases are shared with TRBD1. The CDR3 has 15 amino acids. Per the germline V gene, CDR1 is SGHTA and CDR2 is FQGNSA. The junction had 4 bases not matched to a gene; V was cut back by 1 base and J by 1 base. DNA of the CDR3: TGTGCCAGCAGCTTAGGTACCAGGGGGTCCTACGAGCAGTACTTC. It is translated as CASSLGTRGSYEQYF.

The chain links TRBV11-3 to TRBJ2-1; TRBD2 matches at 10 bases. CDR1 is SGHNT and CDR2 is YENEEA in the germline V gene. The length of the CDR3 is 15 residues. J was trimmed by 0 bases and V by 5 bases; bases with no gene match: 1. Here the CDR3 reads CASSERGGSYNEQFF. The CDR3 nucleotides are TGTGCCAGCAGCGAGCGGGGGGGCTCCTACAATGAGCAGTTCTTC.

Written as DNA, the CDR3 is TGTGCCACCAGCAGAGATTGGGGCGACCCGCCCCAGCATTTT. It specifies CATSRDWGDPPQHF. The gene calls are TRBV15 and TRBJ1-5; perhaps TRBD1 as D (5 bases). Trimming took off 0 bases at V and 9 bases at J, with 12 bases between the two ends. Germline assignment: CDR1 LNHNV and CDR2 YYDKDF (reference sequence). The CDR3 totals 14 residues.

This chain connects TRBV18 to TRBJ1-2; 7 bases match TRBD1. Trimming cost V 2 bases and J 8 bases; bases outside gene matches: 5. The germline CDR1 and CDR2 sequences are KGHSH and LQKENI. The CDR3 consists of 13 residues. DNA of the CDR3: TGTGCCAGCTCACCAGACAGGGCTTTCGGCTACACCTTC. Its translation: CASSPDRAFGYTF.

This rearrangement joins TRBV4-3 to TRBJ2-7; 7 nucleotides agree with TRBD2. Germline CDR1 is LGHNA and CDR2 is YSLEER. V dropped 0 bases and J dropped 1; count of bases not matched to a gene: 0. CDR3 length: 14 residues. The CDR3 DNA reads TGCGCCAGCAGCCAAGAGGGACTATCCTACGAGCAGTACTTC. Its translation: CASSQEGLSYEQYF.

The chain has TRBV10-3 and TRBJ1-2, with D maybe TRBD1 (6 bases). Germline values: CDR1 ENHRY, CDR2 SYGVKD. The length of the CDR3 is 15 residues. Between the trimmed V and J ends, which lost 0 bases and 4 bases, there was a span of 12 bases. The CDR3 DNA reads as TGTGCCATCAGTGAGTCGGGGGGGGCAGGCTATGGCTACACCTTC. It codes for CAISESGGAGYGYTF.

The chain has TRBV19 and TRBJ1-2; D is perhaps TRBD1 (5 bases). V was clipped by 0 bases and J by 6 bases, with 11 bases between them. The V gene's germline CDR1 is LNHDA and CDR2 SQIVND (reference sequence). The CDR3 length is 14 residues. CDR3 loop: CASSIDLRVDGYTF. The DNA for the CDR3 is TGTGCCAGTAGTATAGATCTCAGGGTGGATGGCTACACCTTC.

The genes are TRBV2 and TRBJ2-7; 8 nucleotides line up with TRBD1. This CDR3 comprises 13 residues. Germline V CDR1 and CDR2: SNHLY, FYNNEI. The trim removed 6 bases at V and 2 bases at J, leaving 3 bases unmatched. The CDR3 bases are TGTGCCAGCAGGGGACAGGATCCCTACGAGCAGTACTTC. Protein sequence: CASRGQDPYEQYF.

The V call is TRBV9, the J call TRBJ2-3; 7 bases agree with TRBD1. V dropped 0 bases and J dropped 0; count of bases not matched to a gene: 4. CDR1 is SGDLS, CDR2 YYNGEE, per germline. The CDR3 is 16 amino acids. The CDR3 coding sequence is TGTGCCAGCAGCGTAGTGGGGACAGATAGCACAGATACGCAGTATTTT. Protein: CASSVVGTDSTDTQYF.

Remarks on this clone: Other DNA sequences in this sample translate to the same CDR3. The chain employs TRBV18 and TRBJ1-5, with D possibly matching TRBD1 (5 bases). Trimming cost V 3 bases and J 5 bases, with 8 bases left between them. The CDR3 loop spans 13 amino acids. The germline CDR1 and CDR2 sequences are KGHSH and LQKENI. CDR3: CASSPDRDQPQHF. In DNA form, the CDR3 reads TGTGCCAGCTCACCCGACAGAGATCAGCCCCAGCATTTT.

This clone appeared a single time. The chain employs TRBV15 and TRBJ1-4; D is ambiguous. Germline V gene sequence: CDR1 LNHNV, CDR2 YYDKDF (reference sequence). This CDR3 is built from 15 residues. Trimming removed 0 bases from V and 12 bases from J, with 17 bases in between. CDR3 sequence (DNA): TGTGCCACCAGCAGAGATACGAAGGCACCCCGGGAACTGTTTTTT. This sequence encodes CATSRDTKAPRELFF.

This CDR3 reads CASSQVEAEQFF. CDR3 DNA sequence: TGCGCCAGCAGCCAAGTCGAAGCGGAGCAGTTCTTC. J is TRBJ2-1 and V is TRBV4-1; D not certain. Germline CDR1 MGHRA, CDR2 YSYEKL. Trimming left V 1 base short and J 10 bases short, with 8 bases between. CDR3 length: 12 residues.

V usage is TRBV5-1 and J usage is TRBJ1-6; D gene uncertain. The CDR3 extends over 16 amino acids. In germline, CDR1 is SGHRS, CDR2 YFSETQ. Trimming pared 4 bases from V and 7 bases from J, leaving 18 bases between. CDR3 DNA sequence: TGCGCCAGCAGCCTCCCGGGAGGCAGCACAAATTCACCCCTCCACTTT. Residues: CASSLPGGSTNSPLHF.